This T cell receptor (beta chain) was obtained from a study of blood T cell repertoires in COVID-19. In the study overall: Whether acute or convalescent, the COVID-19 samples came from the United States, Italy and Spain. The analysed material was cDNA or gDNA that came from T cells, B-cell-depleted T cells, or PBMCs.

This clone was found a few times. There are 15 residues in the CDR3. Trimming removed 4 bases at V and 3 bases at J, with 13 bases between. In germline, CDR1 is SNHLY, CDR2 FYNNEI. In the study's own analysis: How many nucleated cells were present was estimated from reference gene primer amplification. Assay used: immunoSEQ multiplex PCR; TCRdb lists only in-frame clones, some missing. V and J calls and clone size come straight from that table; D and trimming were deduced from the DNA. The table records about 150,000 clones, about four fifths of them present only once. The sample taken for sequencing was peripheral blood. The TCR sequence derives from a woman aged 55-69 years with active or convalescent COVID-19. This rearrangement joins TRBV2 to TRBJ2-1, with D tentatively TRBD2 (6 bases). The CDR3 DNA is TGTGCCAGCAGTGGGCGCGGGAAGAGCTACAATGAGCAGTTCTTC. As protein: CASSGRGKSYNEQFF.